The source of this TCR beta chain is a study of shared clonotypes between healthy human individuals. Some clones are missing from TCRdb's copy, which holds only in-frame ones; the method was immunoSEQ multiplex PCR. The repertoire consists of some 2,400,000 clones, with almost 96% occurring once and the leading ten covering less than 0.15%. A few counts support this clone. The sequence was obtained from a man between 18 and 35 years old in good health. Sequencing was done on a sample of naive CD4+ T cells sorted from blood. As for subset: CD45RA+ positively selected.

The CDR3 protein is CASSAGTGNNQPQHF. The CDR3 bases are TGTGCCAGCAGCGCCGGGACAGGGAATAATCAGCCCCAGCATTTT. The chain couples TRBV9 to TRBJ1-5, with 9 bases fitting TRBD1. The CDR3 has 15 amino acids. The germline V gene encodes CDR1 SGDLS and CDR2 YYNGEE. Trimming at V came to 3 bases and at J to 4 bases, leaving 5 bases not matched to a gene.